The rows below give T cell receptor beta chains drawn from one sample of a study of regulatory T cells in long-lasting Graves disease. Using its own MiXCR run on the multiplex PCR reads, TCRdb lists one record per CDR3 protein. This table holds some 370,000 distinct CDR3 sequences, approximately 25% found once. The source was peripheral blood mononuclear cells (PBMCs), collected when the disease was refractory, from a patient treated with antithyroid drugs. These receptors were collected from a woman in her 40s with Graves disease. The CDR3 runs from the conserved cysteine through the conserved F or W. A D gene is named only where the DNA matches it firmly. Part of the rows lack a size; the others show once, few, many or a class for expanded clones.

j_call | d_call | clone_size | v_call | cdr3_aa | cdr3_nt
TRBJ2-7 | NA | many | TRBV2 | CASSPTYEQYF | TGTGCCAGCAGCCCGACCTACGAGCAGTACTTC
TRBJ1-1 | TRBD1 | many | TRBV28 | CASRAGGPATEAFF | TGTGCCAGCAGGGCAGGGGGTCCGGCCACTGAAGCTTTCTTT
TRBJ1-6 | TRBD1 | NA | TRBV6-5 | CASSYSPGGNSPLHF | TGTGCCAGCAGTTACTCCCCAGGGGGAAATTCACCCCTCCACTTT
TRBJ1-2 | NA | many | TRBV16 | CASSQGLSGDYGYTF | TGTGCCAGCAGCCAAGGGCTCAGTGGGGACTATGGCTACACCTTC
TRBJ2-2 | NA | few | TRBV7-8 | CASSLAHSGELFF | TGTGCCAGCAGCTTAGCGCATAGCGGGGAGCTGTTTTTT
TRBJ2-2 | NA | few | TRBV12-3/TRBV12-4 | CASSFGLAGELFF | TGTGCCAGCAGTTTCGGGCTAGCCGGGGAGCTGTTTTTT
TRBJ1-2 | NA | many | TRBV11-2 | CASSFGRGNYGYTF | TGTGCCAGCAGCTTCGGACGGGGTAACTATGGCTACACCTTC
TRBJ2-2 | TRBD2 | few | TRBV27 | CASRLGTSGHTGELFF | TGTGCCAGCAGACTGGGGACTAGCGGACACACCGGGGAGCTGTTTTTT
TRBJ1-2 | TRBD1 | many | TRBV28 | CASTTGQGISKENYGYTF | TGTGCCAGTACGACGGGACAGGGAATCTCAAAAGAAAACTATGGCTACACCTTC
TRBJ2-3 | TRBD2 | NA | TRBV7-3 | CASSSWEGDTQYF | TGTGCCAGCAGCTCTTGGGAGGGGGATACGCAGTATTTT
TRBJ2-6 | TRBD1 | many | TRBV6-1 | CASSQRTGAGANVLTF | TGTGCCAGCAGTCAAAGGACAGGGGCTGGGGCCAACGTCCTGACTTTC
TRBJ2-1 | NA | NA | TRBV24-1 | CATSGVGFSYNEQFF | TGTGCCACCAGTGGGGTGGGCTTCTCCTACAATGAGCAGTTCTTC
TRBJ1-5 | NA | NA | TRBV19 | CASKIGIDQKLNQPQHF | TGTGCCAGTAAGATTGGGATTGATCAGAAACTCAATCAGCCCCAGCATTTT
TRBJ2-5 | NA | NA | TRBV3-1 | CASSPSLGGKDQETQYF | TGTGCCAGCAGCCCGTCTCTTGGGGGTAAAGATCAAGAGACCCAGTACTTC
TRBJ1-2 | NA | NA | TRBV7-8 | CASSLAQWDSDGYTF | TGTGCCAGCAGCTTAGCGCAGTGGGATTCGGATGGCTACACCTTC
TRBJ1-1 | NA | NA | TRBV5-1 | CASSLGPAGNTEAFF | TGCGCCAGCAGCTTGGGCCCTGCCGGCAACACTGAAGCTTTCTTT
TRBJ2-7 | NA | many | TRBV12-3/TRBV12-4 | CASSSSHPGRTQYIYEQYF | TGTGCCAGCAGTTCTAGCCATCCCGGCAGGACCCAATACATCTACGAGCAGTACTTC
TRBJ2-7 | NA | NA | TRBV7-6 | CASSKGPLSYEQYF | TGTGCCAGCAGCAAGGGACCACTATCCTACGAGCAGTACTTC
TRBJ1-1 | NA | NA | TRBV6-1 | CASSRRRSTEAFF | TGTGCCAGCAGCAGGAGACGTAGTACTGAAGCTTTCTTT
TRBJ2-7 | TRBD2 | many | TRBV11-2 | CASTSSGSWYEQYF | TGTGCCAGCACCTCTAGCGGGAGTTGGTACGAGCAGTACTTC
TRBJ2-7 | NA | many | TRBV20-1 | CSAREVADSYEQYF | TGCAGTGCTAGAGAGGTGGCAGACTCCTACGAGCAGTACTTC
TRBJ1-5 | NA | few | TRBV19 | CASSIVEGPGNQPQHF | TGTGCCAGTAGTATAGTAGAGGGACCGGGCAATCAGCCCCAGCATTTT
TRBJ2-7 | NA | NA | TRBV5-4 | CASSLQGGGYEQYF | TGTGCCAGCAGCTTGCAAGGGGGTGGCTACGAGCAGTACTTC
TRBJ1-5 | NA | many | TRBV6-1 | CASRTGGASWDSNQPQHF | TGTGCCAGCAGAACAGGTGGGGCCAGCTGGGATAGCAATCAGCCCCAGCATTTT
TRBJ2-5 | TRBD2 | many | TRBV6-1 | CASSEPGLQETQYF | TGTGCCAGCAGTGAGCCGGGACTACAAGAGACCCAGTACTTC
TRBJ2-2 | NA | NA | TRBV6-1 | CASGTPGTGELFF | TGTGCCAGCGGCACACCAGGCACCGGGGAGCTGTTTTTT
TRBJ1-1 | TRBD1 | NA | TRBV15 | CATSGNRGREAFF | TGTGCCACCAGCGGAAACAGGGGGAGGGAAGCTTTCTTT
TRBJ2-1 | NA | once | TRBV27 | CASRGTRGSSYNEQFF | TGTGCCAGCAGAGGAACTAGGGGCAGCTCCTACAATGAGCAGTTCTTC
TRBJ1-5 | NA | many | TRBV15 | CATRSTGSPSRNQPQHF | TGTGCCACCAGAAGTACCGGGTCTCCCTCTCGCAATCAGCCCCAGCATTTT
TRBJ2-7 | TRBD2 | many | TRBV20-1 | CSASSGREYEQYF | TGCAGTGCTAGTAGCGGGAGGGAATACGAGCAGTACTTC
TRBJ2-7 | NA | NA | TRBV7-2 | CASSSLSGKPYEQYF | TGTGCCAGCAGTTCCCTATCAGGGAAACCCTACGAGCAGTACTTC
TRBJ2-7 | NA | many | TRBV11-2 | CASSLMAESSYEQYF | TGTGCCAGCAGCTTAATGGCGGAGAGTTCCTACGAGCAGTACTTC
TRBJ2-7 | TRBD1 | NA | TRBV5-1 | CASSLVPGQVYEQYF | TGCGCCAGCAGCTTGGTACCGGGACAGGTCTACGAGCAGTACTTC
TRBJ2-7 | TRBD1 | many | TRBV10-2 | CASSEWTGGNEQYF | TGCGCCAGCAGTGAGTGGACAGGGGGCAACGAGCAGTACTTC
TRBJ1-1 | NA | many | TRBV28 | CASTTLTKEAFF | TGTGCCAGCACCACCCTTACCAAGGAAGCTTTCTTT
TRBJ2-2 | NA | few | TRBV19 | CASNVGVYTGELFF | TGTGCCAGTAATGTGGGAGTGTACACCGGGGAGCTGTTTTTT